This record covers a single TCR beta chain. The antigen is unknown. The sample belongs to a study of cytomegalovirus exposure and HLA in healthy donors. About the research overall: Of all 400 or so donors who were genotyped, about 80% belonged to the Caucasian-associated ancestry cluster. Findings and caveats of the study: It was reportedly the case that the classifier diagnosed cytomegalovirus status with high specificity and sensitivity. Roughly uniform depth of sequencing across donors was assumed in presence/absence analyses. Later genetic work tied a missense DCLRE1C variant to beta-chain V and J trimming.

60 Vbeta and 13 Jbeta primers were used in PCR. Sequencing used immunoSEQ multiplex PCR; TCRdb keeps in-frame clones, though not all of them. Found here are about 100,000 clones, around four fifths of them singletons; the top ten hold less than 8%. Germline CDR1 is SGHVS and CDR2 is FNYEAQ. The CDR3 spans 15 residues. The V and J ends lost 0 bases and 4 bases respectively, with 12 bases between them. The receptor was derived from a man aged 25-45 years in good health and CMV-seronegative. The sequencing sample was made of PBMCs. The chain carries TRBV7-6 and TRBJ2-5; D remains unclear. The CDR3 nucleotides are TGTGCCAGCAGCTTAGCCCCTGCAGGCTCAGAGACCCAGTACTTC. Its protein is CASSLAPAGSETQYF.